The source of this T cell receptor (beta chain) is a study of T cell responses to AZD1222 COVID-19 vaccine. Germline CDR1 and CDR2: SGHTA and FQGNSA. The J segment lost 3 bases and the V segment lost 7 bases, leaving 7 bases of the junction unmatched. This CDR3 is 15 amino acids long. Assay used: immunoSEQ multiplex PCR; TCRdb lists only in-frame clones, some missing. The sample gives some 120,000 clones, about 90% of which show up once; about 4.2% is in the top ten. The sequencing here drew on peripheral blood, taken on day 0 of MenACWY control vaccination. V and J are TRBV7-2 and TRBJ2-2; 8 nucleotides line up with TRBD2. The TCR was taken from an adult in good health. The CDR3 spells CASIAGGQYTGELFF. CDR3 in DNA: TGTGCCAGCATCGCGGGGGGCCAGTACACCGGGGAGCTGTTTTTT.